The 17 T cell receptor beta chains below were found in one sample sequenced in a study of a mutant IDH1 vaccine in newly diagnosed glioma. This sample's time point: baseline, week 1 (first vaccination visit). Treatment given: pre-vaccination baseline after standard-of-care therapy. Here immunoSEQ multiplex PCR was the method, and the copy in TCRdb shows in-frame clones only, minus some. This table has 50,000 to 65,000 clones, approximately 80% appearing once. This specimen was PBMCs, taken from a glioma patient treated with radiotherapy, temozolomide or both. The receptors shown here come from a man younger than 35 with glioma.

This sequence joins TRBV5-5 and TRBJ1-1; D is uncertain. The CDR3 totals 16 residues. Trimming cost V 1 base and J 0 bases, with 13 bases left between them. From germline, CDR1 is SGHKS and CDR2 YYEKEE (reference sequence). CDR3 region: CASSLSPLGLNTEAFF. CDR3 bases: TGTGCCAGCAGCTTGAGTCCCCTGGGGTTGAACACTGAAGCTTTCTTT.

CDR3 sequence reads: CAWSRTGPSTGPEEQYF. The CDR3, as DNA: TGTGCCTGGAGCCGAACGGGACCGTCAACCGGACCGGAGGAGCAGTACTTC. The chain combines TRBV30 with TRBJ2-7; D could derive from TRBD1 or TRBD2 (5 bases each). Germline V lookup: CDR1 GTSNPN, CDR2 SVGIG (reference sequence). V gave up 3 bases and J gave up 7 bases, with 28 bases separating them. This CDR3 has 17 residues.

The chain carries TRBV6-5 and TRBJ1-2; tentative D call: TRBD1 (5 bases). The CDR3 totals 14 residues. CDR1 and CDR2 (germline): MNHEY, SVGAGI. Trimming pared 0 bases from V and 8 bases from J, leaving 13 bases between. The CDR3 sequence: CASSYSPGGRGYTF. CDR3 DNA: TGTGCCAGCAGTTACTCTCCGGGGGGGAGGGGCTACACCTTC.

The chain couples TRBV27 to TRBJ2-1; 10 bases map to TRBD2. Losses at the gene ends were 6 bases for V and 1 base for J; bases not matched to a gene: 6. CDR1 is MNHEY, CDR2 SMNVEV, per germline (reference sequence). The CDR3 totals 16 residues. The CDR3 nucleotides read TGTGCCAGCAGCCTAGCGGGAGTTTTGTCCTACAATGAGCAGTTCTTC. Translating gives CASSLAGVLSYNEQFF.

V gene TRBV29-1 combines with J gene TRBJ1-1; 7 bases line up with TRBD1. CDR1 and CDR2 (germline): SQVTM, ANQGSEA. The V segment lost 6 bases and the J segment 1 base; nucleotides outside the gene matches: 2. This CDR3 is 12 amino acids long. CDR3 sequence: CSVGQANTEAFF. The CDR3 bases are TGCAGCGTCGGACAGGCGAACACTGAAGCTTTCTTT. Looking up the rest from reference TRBV29-1 and TRBJ1-1 gives the full variable domain: SAVISQKPSRDICQRGTSLTIQCQVDSQVTMMFWYRQQPGQSLTLIATANQGSEATYESGFVIDKFPISRPNLTFSTLTVSNMSPEDSSIYLCSVGQANTEAFFGQGTRLTVV.

The V gene is TRBV2, the J gene TRBJ1-6, with D possibly being TRBD1 (5 bases). This CDR3 has 15 residues. CDR1 and CDR2 from the germline V gene are SNHLY and FYNNEI. V was shortened by 3 bases and J by 9 bases, with 15 bases between the two germline ends. This CDR3 reads CASSDGGSRVSPLHF. CDR3 coding DNA: TGTGCCAGCAGTGACGGGGGATCCCGAGTTTCACCCCTCCACTTT.

The V call is TRBV9, the J call TRBJ2-7; 7 positions match TRBD1. J was trimmed by 3 bases and V by 0 bases; bases with no gene match: 12. The CDR3 runs 17 residues. Germline V gene lookup returns CDR1 SGDLS and CDR2 YYNGEE. CDR3 region: CASSVGPPETGIYEQYF. The CDR3 DNA sequence: TGTGCCAGCAGCGTAGGGCCCCCAGAGACAGGGATCTACGAGCAGTACTTC.

The rearrangement uses TRBV9 and TRBJ2-3, with D possibly TRBD2 on 5 matching bases. There are 15 residues in the CDR3. CDR1 and CDR2 (germline): SGDLS, YYNGEE. V was clipped by 4 bases and J by 6 bases, with 18 bases between them. The chain's CDR3 is CASSPRGHPGDTQYF. In nucleotides, the CDR3 is TGTGCCAGCAGCCCCCGAGGGCACCCTGGGGATACGCAGTATTTT.

The chain carries TRBV9 and TRBJ2-7; D possibly corresponds to TRBD1 (6 bases). Germline V lookup: CDR1 SGDLS, CDR2 YYNGEE. V was shortened by 1 base and J by 5 bases, with 13 bases between the two germline ends. The CDR3 totals 14 residues. DNA of the CDR3: TGTGCCAGCAGCGTAACAGGGCTCGGGCACGAGCAGTACTTC. Its protein product is CASSVTGLGHEQYF.

The chain has TRBV6-5 and TRBJ2-7; TRBD1 matches at 9 bases. With V trimmed by 6 bases and J by 5 bases, 11 bases remained unmatched. The CDR3 contains 15 residues. Per the germline V gene, CDR1 is MNHEY and CDR2 is SVGAGI. The CDR3 loop is CASSPRGQGLNEQYF. Written as DNA, the CDR3 is TGTGCCAGCAGCCCTAGGGGACAGGGCCTCAACGAGCAGTACTTC.

The V gene is TRBV7-2, the J gene TRBJ1-1; D is unclear. This CDR3 comprises 16 residues. Germline V CDR1 and CDR2: SGHTA, FQGNSA. The germline V and J ends were trimmed by 5 bases and 6 bases, with 22 bases remaining between them. CDR3: CASSLEWAAVTSEAFF. CDR3 DNA sequence: TGTGCCAGCAGCCTAGAGTGGGCGGCGGTGACATCTGAAGCTTTCTTT.

This sequence joins TRBV9 and TRBJ2-1, with TRBD2 matching 16 bases. The CDR3 length is 15 residues. V gave up 4 bases and J gave up 7 bases; unmatched junction bases: 2. CDR1 and CDR2 from the germline V gene are SGDLS and YYNGEE. CDR3 amino acids: CASSTGLAGGNEQFF. In DNA form, the CDR3 reads TGTGCCAGCAGCACGGGACTAGCGGGGGGGAATGAGCAGTTCTTC.

CDR3 region: CASSLYQGGSNEKLFF. In DNA, the CDR3 is TGTGCCAGCAGCTTGTACCAAGGGGGGAGTAATGAAAAACTGTTTTTT. The V gene is TRBV7-9, the J gene TRBJ1-4; possibly TRBD1 for D (6 bases). Trimming cost V 3 bases and J 4 bases, with 15 bases left between them. This CDR3 spans 16 amino acids. The germline V gene encodes CDR1 SEHNR and CDR2 FQNEAQ (reference sequence).

The chain couples TRBV4-1 to TRBJ1-2; no reliable D call. V was clipped by 1 base and J by 2 bases, with 5 bases between them. The CDR3 has 13 amino acids. The germline CDR1 and CDR2 sequences are MGHRA and YSYEKL. The CDR3 nucleotides are TGCGCCAGCAGCCAAGCCTTAAACTATGGCTACACCTTC. As protein: CASSQALNYGYTF.

The chain combines TRBV25-1 with TRBJ1-2; D is possibly TRBD1 (5 bases). V lost 6 bases, J lost 3 bases, and 5 bases lay in between. Germline V gene sequence: CDR1 MGHDK, CDR2 SYGVNS. The CDR3 has 11 amino acids. The CDR3 DNA sequence: TGTGCCAGCAGACAGGACTATGGCTACACCTTC. Residues: CASRQDYGYTF.

V usage is TRBV2 and J usage is TRBJ2-7; 7 bases are shared with TRBD1. Germline values: CDR1 SNHLY, CDR2 FYNNEI. Losses at the gene ends were 5 bases for V and 3 bases for J; bases not matched to a gene: 4. This CDR3 contains 13 residues. CDR3 protein: CASSWDRVYEQYF. As DNA, the CDR3 is TGTGCCAGCAGTTGGGACAGAGTCTACGAGCAGTACTTC.

The chain joins TRBV27 to TRBJ2-6; the D gene could be TRBD1 or TRBD2 (5 bases each). V gave up 0 bases and J gave up 8 bases, with 17 bases separating them. The CDR3 runs to 17 residues. The germline gives CDR1 MNHEY, CDR2 SMNVEV (reference sequence). CDR3 bases: TGTGCCAGCAGTTTATCGGCATCCGGGTGGGGGACCAACGTCCTGACTTTC. It codes for CASSLSASGWGTNVLTF. Based on the CDR3 plus reference TRBV27 and TRBJ2-6, the full variable domain is EAQVTQNPRYLITVTGKKLTVTCSQNMNHEYMSWYRQDPGLGLRQIYYSMNVEVTDKGDVPEGYKVSRKEKRNFPLILESPSPNQTSLYFCASSLSASGWGTNVLTFGAGSRLTVL.